This T cell receptor beta chain was identified in a study of cytomegalovirus exposure and HLA in healthy donors. On the study more broadly: A previous analysis identified around 120 million unique TCR beta sequences derived from roughly 180 million T cells. Of 350 to 400 genotyped donors, 80% to 85% grouped in the Caucasian-associated ancestry cluster. Study-wide results and limits: CMV serostatus was the only immune exposure information that was available. Earlier analysis found most TCR beta V segments productive about 87% or about 30% of the time.

V shed 4 bases, J shed 5 bases, and the junction held 3 bases outside the gene matches. The germline V gene encodes CDR1 SGHRS and CDR2 YFSETQ. The CDR3 sequence is 13 residues long. Worth noting for this clone: What it binds is unknown.

Primers included in the PCR were 60 Vbeta and 13 Jbeta primers. Libraries were prepared by immunoSEQ multiplex PCR; TCRdb keeps only in-frame clonotypes and omits some of them. This sample's clone table lists approximately 96,000 clones. The chain employs TRBV5-1 and TRBJ2-5; 9 positions match TRBD2. The sample comprised PBMCs. The source is a girl aged 10 to 17 in good health and CMV-seropositive. Here the CDR3 reads CASSGTSSETQYF. CDR3 coding DNA: TGCGCCAGCAGCGGGACTAGCTCTGAGACCCAGTACTTC.